Below are 5 T cell receptor beta chains sequenced from a single sample in a study of blood T cell repertoires in COVID-19. Data came from immunoSEQ multiplex PCR; TCRdb stores just in-frame clones and leaves some out. The table shows 35,000 to 50,000 clones, with 88% occurring only once. Material for sequencing was peripheral blood. Receptors were obtained from a woman aged 40 to 50 with acute or convalescent COVID-19.

This clone came up a few times. The chain links TRBV27 to TRBJ2-7, with 13 bases identical to TRBD2. Trimming cost V 6 bases and J 3 bases; bases outside gene matches: 11. The CDR3 consists of 17 residues. Per germline, CDR1 MNHEY and CDR2 SMNVEV (reference sequence). In nucleotides, the CDR3 is TGTGCCAGCAGCCCCGTCCGGACTAGCGGGAGAATCTACGAGCAGTACTTC. Translated: CASSPVRTSGRIYEQYF.

This sequence joins TRBV27 and TRBJ1-3, with D perhaps TRBD1 (5 bases). The CDR3 consists of 15 residues. V dropped 7 bases and J dropped 0 bases, with 13 bases sitting between them. The germline V gene encodes CDR1 MNHEY and CDR2 SMNVEV (reference sequence). CDR3 DNA: TGTGCCAGCACTCCAGGGTGGGGCTCTGGAAACACCATATATTTT. Translation: CASTPGWGSGNTIYF.

This chain joins TRBV9 and TRBJ2-2; TRBD1 aligns across 8 bases. The CDR3 is made up of 16 amino acids. Germline V gene lookup returns CDR1 SGDLS and CDR2 YYNGEE. J gave up 4 bases and V 4 bases, and 9 bases lay outside the gene matches. Here the CDR3 reads CASSTGQGEFTGELFF. The CDR3 coding sequence is TGTGCCAGCAGCACCGGACAGGGAGAGTTCACCGGGGAGCTGTTTTTT.

The V gene is TRBV5-1, the J gene TRBJ1-2, with D perhaps TRBD1 (5 bases). The germline gives CDR1 SGHRS, CDR2 YFSETQ. The CDR3 loop spans 15 amino acids. V gave up 0 bases and J gave up 1 base, with 10 bases separating them. This CDR3 reads CASSLGQGHNYGYTF. The CDR3 DNA reads TGCGCCAGCAGCTTGGGTCAGGGCCATAACTATGGCTACACCTTC.

The V gene is TRBV5-1, the J gene TRBJ2-5; 7 bases align to TRBD1. V was pared by 3 bases and J by 0 bases, with 5 bases of the junction left unmatched. The germline V gene has CDR1 SGHRS and CDR2 YFSETQ. CDR3 length equals 15 residues. CDR3 in DNA: TGCGCCAGCAGCTATCGGACAGGCCACCAAGAGACCCAGTACTTC. It encodes CASSYRTGHQETQYF.